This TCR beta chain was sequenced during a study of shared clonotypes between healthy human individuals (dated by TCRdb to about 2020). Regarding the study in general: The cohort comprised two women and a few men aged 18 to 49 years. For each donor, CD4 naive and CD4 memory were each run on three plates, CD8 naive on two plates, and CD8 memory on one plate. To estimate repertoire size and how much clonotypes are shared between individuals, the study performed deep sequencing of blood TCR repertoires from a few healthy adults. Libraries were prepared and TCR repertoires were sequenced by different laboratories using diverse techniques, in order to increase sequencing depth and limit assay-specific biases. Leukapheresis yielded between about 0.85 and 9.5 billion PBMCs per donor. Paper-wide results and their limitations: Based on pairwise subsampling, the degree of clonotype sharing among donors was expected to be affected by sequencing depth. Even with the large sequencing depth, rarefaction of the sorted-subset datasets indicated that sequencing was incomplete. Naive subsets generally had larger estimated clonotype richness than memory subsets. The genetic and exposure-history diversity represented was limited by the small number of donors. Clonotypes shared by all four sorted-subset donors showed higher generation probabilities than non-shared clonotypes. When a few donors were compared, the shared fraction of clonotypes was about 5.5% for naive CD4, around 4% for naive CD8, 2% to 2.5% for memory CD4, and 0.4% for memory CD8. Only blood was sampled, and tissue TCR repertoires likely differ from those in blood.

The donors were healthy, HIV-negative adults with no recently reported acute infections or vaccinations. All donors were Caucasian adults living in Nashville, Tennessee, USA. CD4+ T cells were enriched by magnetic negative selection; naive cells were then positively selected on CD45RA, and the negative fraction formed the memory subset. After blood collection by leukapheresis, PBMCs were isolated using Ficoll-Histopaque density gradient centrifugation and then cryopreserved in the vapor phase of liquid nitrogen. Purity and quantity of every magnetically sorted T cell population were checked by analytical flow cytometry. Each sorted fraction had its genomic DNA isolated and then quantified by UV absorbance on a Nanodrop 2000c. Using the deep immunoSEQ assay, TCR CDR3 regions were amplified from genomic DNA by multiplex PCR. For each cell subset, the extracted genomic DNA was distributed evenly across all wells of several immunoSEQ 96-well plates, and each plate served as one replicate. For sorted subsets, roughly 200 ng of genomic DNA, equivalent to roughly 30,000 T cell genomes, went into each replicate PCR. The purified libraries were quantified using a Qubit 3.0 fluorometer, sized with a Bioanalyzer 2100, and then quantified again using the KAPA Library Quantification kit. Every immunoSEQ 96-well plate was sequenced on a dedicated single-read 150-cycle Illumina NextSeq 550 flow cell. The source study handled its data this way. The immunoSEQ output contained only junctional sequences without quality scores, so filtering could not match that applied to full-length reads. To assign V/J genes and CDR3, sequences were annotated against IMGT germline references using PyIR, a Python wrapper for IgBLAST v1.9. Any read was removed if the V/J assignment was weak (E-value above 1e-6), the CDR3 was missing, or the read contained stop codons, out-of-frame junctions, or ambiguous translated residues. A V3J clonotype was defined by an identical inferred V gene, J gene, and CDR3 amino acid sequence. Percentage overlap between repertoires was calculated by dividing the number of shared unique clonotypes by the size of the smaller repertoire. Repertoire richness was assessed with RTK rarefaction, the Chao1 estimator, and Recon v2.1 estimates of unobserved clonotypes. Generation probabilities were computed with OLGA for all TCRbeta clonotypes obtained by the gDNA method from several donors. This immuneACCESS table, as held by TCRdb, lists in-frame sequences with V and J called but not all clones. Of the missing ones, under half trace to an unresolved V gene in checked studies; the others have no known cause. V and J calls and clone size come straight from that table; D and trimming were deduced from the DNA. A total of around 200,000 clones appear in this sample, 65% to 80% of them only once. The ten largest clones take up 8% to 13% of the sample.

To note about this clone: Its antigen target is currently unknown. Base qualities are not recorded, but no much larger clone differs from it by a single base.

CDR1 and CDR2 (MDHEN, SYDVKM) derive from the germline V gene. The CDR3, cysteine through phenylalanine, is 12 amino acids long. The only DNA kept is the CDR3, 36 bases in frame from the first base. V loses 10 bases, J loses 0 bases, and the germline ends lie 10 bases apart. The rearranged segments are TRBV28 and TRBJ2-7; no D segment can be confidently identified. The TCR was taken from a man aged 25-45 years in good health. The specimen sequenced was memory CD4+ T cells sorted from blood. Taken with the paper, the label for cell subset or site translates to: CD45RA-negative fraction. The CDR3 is CATNNSSYEQYF. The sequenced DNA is TGTGCCACCAACAACAGCTCCTACGAGCAGTACTTC. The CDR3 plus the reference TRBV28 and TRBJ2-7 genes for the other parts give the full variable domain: DVKVTQSSRYLVKRTGEKVFLECVQDMDHENMFWYRQDPGLGLRLIYFSYDVKMKEKGDIPEGYSVSREKKERFSLILESASTNQTSMYLCATNNSSYEQYFGPGTRLTVT.